The 30 T cell receptor beta chains below were found in one sample sequenced in a study of CD8+ T cells in alopecia areata. Following extraction, RNA underwent reverse transcription to cDNA, which served as the sequencing template. The data were produced by immunoSEQ multiplex PCR, yet TCRdb's version contains in-frame clones alone and is incomplete. The sample carries some 240,000 clones, more than 45% recorded once. Sequencing was performed on CD4+ T cells sorted from blood, taken at week 0. These TCRs come from a human donor with alopecia areata.

V usage is TRBV30 and J usage is TRBJ1-4; 8 bases are a match to TRBD1. CDR3 length: 14 residues. CDR1 and CDR2 (germline): GTSNPN, SVGIG (reference sequence). J lost 4 bases, V lost 1 base, and 2 bases had no gene match. The CDR3 loop reads CAWSGDRYNEKLFF. The DNA for the CDR3 is TGTGCCTGGAGTGGGGACAGGTATAATGAAAAACTGTTTTTT.

The J gene is TRBJ2-4, the V gene TRBV29-1, with no clear D. Germline V gene data show CDR1 as SQVTM and CDR2 as ANQGSEA. Trimming shortened V by 6 bases and J by 0 bases, and 12 bases separated the two germline ends. The CDR3 contains 14 residues. The CDR3 DNA follows: TGCAGCGTCGAGCGAAGATTAGCCAAAAACATTCAGTACTTC. Its translation: CSVERRLAKNIQYF.

This clone has more than one count but fewer than ten. The genes are TRBV5-4 and TRBJ2-6; no definite D call. CDR1 and CDR2 (germline): SGHNT, YYREEE (reference sequence). The V end was cut by 2 bases, the J end by 0 bases, with 12 bases between. The CDR3 runs to 17 residues. CDR3 DNA: TGTGCCAGCAGCTTCCGGGCCTCTAGCTCTGGGGCCAACGTCCTGACTTTC. This gives the protein CASSFRASSSGANVLTF.

The chain uses TRBV6-5 and TRBJ2-5, with TRBD1 as a possible D gene (5 bases). Germline V lookup: CDR1 MNHEY, CDR2 SVGAGI. V was pared by 3 bases and J by 3 bases, with 17 bases between. CDR3 size: 16 residues. CDR3 protein: CASSYTPGETEETQYF. CDR3 bases: TGTGCCAGCAGTTATACCCCCGGAGAGACAGAAGAGACCCAGTACTTC.

The rearrangement uses TRBV14 and TRBJ2-6; 10 nucleotides align to TRBD1. The CDR3 covers 19 residues. Trimming took 5 bases from V and 0 from J; bases not matched to a gene: 10. CDR1 SGHDN and CDR2 FVKESK come from the germline V gene. CDR3 sequence: CASSYRSGTGASGANVLTF. The CDR3 nucleotides read TGTGCCAGCAGCTACAGGTCCGGGACAGGGGCCTCTGGGGCCAACGTCCTGACTTTC.

The chain links TRBV30 to TRBJ1-2; possible D gene TRBD1, 5 bases. The CDR3 is 13 amino acids. The germline V gene has CDR1 GTSNPN and CDR2 SVGIG (reference sequence). V dropped 0 bases and J dropped 7 bases, with 12 bases sitting between them. CDR3 region: CAWSVRTTGGYTF. In DNA, the CDR3 is TGTGCCTGGAGTGTTAGGACAACCGGTGGCTACACCTTC.

The rearrangement links TRBV9 to TRBJ2-1, with a weak D call TRBD2 (6 bases). The V gene's germline CDR1 is SGDLS and CDR2 YYNGEE. Between the trimmed V and J ends, which lost 2 bases and 2 bases, there was a span of 14 bases. This CDR3 has 16 amino acids. In DNA form, the CDR3 reads TGTGCCAGCAGCGTCGGGTCCGGGGGTGCCTACAATGAGCAGTTCTTC. Its translation is CASSVGSGGAYNEQFF.

The rearrangement links TRBV29-1 to TRBJ1-2; D is undetermined. Germline V gene lookup returns CDR1 SQVTM and CDR2 ANQGSEA. V lost 2 bases, J lost 4 bases, and 11 bases lay in between. The CDR3 is made up of 13 amino acids. This CDR3 reads CSVETGFGYGYTF. In nucleotides, the CDR3 is TGCAGCGTTGAAACGGGCTTTGGCTATGGCTACACCTTC.

This clone was counted only a few times. J is TRBJ1-5 and V is TRBV5-1, with TRBD1 as a possible D gene (5 bases). V lost 0 bases and J 1 base, leaving 5 bases between the germline ends. This CDR3 region has 14 residues. CDR1 and CDR2 (germline): SGHRS, YFSETQ. CDR3 loop: CASSLGQSNQPQHF. For the CDR3, the DNA is TGCGCCAGCAGCTTGGGACAGAGCAATCAGCCCCAGCATTTT.

The chain couples TRBV29-1 to TRBJ1-2; 7 bases fit TRBD1. Per the germline V gene, CDR1 is SQVTM and CDR2 is ANQGSEA. This CDR3 spans 12 amino acids. Unmatched junction bases numbered 10, after V lost 7 bases and J lost 8 bases. The CDR3 DNA follows: TGCAGCGCCTCCGGGACAGCTCGGGGCTACACCTTC. It yields the protein CSASGTARGYTF. Full variable domain (missing parts from reference TRBV29-1 and TRBJ1-2): SAVISQKPSRDICQRGTSLTIQCQVDSQVTMMFWYRQQPGQSLTLIATANQGSEATYESGFVIDKFPISRPNLTFSTLTVSNMSPEDSSIYLCSASGTARGYTFGSGTRLTVV.

The CDR3 loop is CASSLTPGSGANVLTF. The CDR3 region has the DNA TGTGCCAGCAGCTTAACCCCCGGGTCTGGGGCCAACGTCCTGACTTTC. The gene calls are TRBV7-3 and TRBJ2-6; D remains ambiguous. The CDR3 extends over 16 amino acids. V lost 0 bases, J lost 1 base, and 7 bases lay in between. Germline lookup yields CDR1 SGHTA and CDR2 FQGTGA.

This clone was seen a handful of times. The DNA for the CDR3 is TGTGCCAGCGGGGCCCTCTACGAGCAGTACTTC. Protein product: CASGALYEQYF. This chain joins TRBV2 and TRBJ2-7; D perhaps matches TRBD1 (5 bases). The V end lost 8 bases, the J end lost 3 bases, and 8 bases lay between the germline ends. CDR1 SNHLY and CDR2 FYNNEI come from the germline V gene. The CDR3 is made up of 11 amino acids.

The chain couples TRBV2 to TRBJ1-1; D gene unclear. Between the trimmed V and J ends, which lost 6 bases and 2 bases, there was a span of 16 bases. CDR3 size: 15 residues. Germline values: CDR1 SNHLY, CDR2 FYNNEI. The CDR3 nucleotides read TGTGCCAGCAGCGATCCTGGGCGGGGTAACACTGAAGCTTTCTTT. Residues: CASSDPGRGNTEAFF.

The chain employs TRBV19 and TRBJ2-2; no reliable D call. This CDR3 has 13 residues. CDR1 and CDR2 (germline): LNHDA, SQIVND (reference sequence). Trimming removed 1 base at V and 5 bases at J, with 5 bases between. The CDR3 sequence is CASSIVPTGELFF. CDR3 coding DNA: TGTGCCAGTAGTATAGTTCCTACCGGGGAGCTGTTTTTT.

This chain uses TRBV4-1 with TRBJ2-7, with 8 nucleotides matching TRBD1. In germline, CDR1 is MGHRA, CDR2 YSYEKL. The CDR3 runs 16 residues. The V gene end was trimmed by 4 bases and the J gene end by 2 bases; junction bases not matched to a gene: 10. CDR3 residues: CASSRGPGQDPYEQYF. CDR3 coding DNA: TGCGCCAGCAGCCGAGGGCCGGGACAGGACCCCTACGAGCAGTACTTC.

This rearrangement joins TRBV7-3 to TRBJ2-3; D may be TRBD1 (5 bases). CDR3 length: 14 residues. Trimming removed 5 bases from V and 5 bases from J, with 14 bases in between. CDR1 and CDR2 (germline): SGHTA, FQGTGA. The CDR3 bases are TGTGCCAGCAGCCCCTCCAGGGTGGTAGATACGCAGTATTTT. Translation gives CASSPSRVVDTQYF.

The V call is TRBV18, the J call TRBJ2-1, with D possibly called TRBD1 or TRBD2 (5 bases each). CDR1 and CDR2 from the germline V gene are KGHSH and LQKENI. The CDR3 has 14 residues. V was shortened by 4 bases and J by 5 bases, with 12 bases between the two germline ends. CDR3 bases: TGTGCCAGCTCACTATCACTGGGGGACAATGAGCAGTTCTTC. Encoded protein: CASSLSLGDNEQFF.

In this sample, this clone turned up a few times. The chain links TRBV27 to TRBJ2-4; D remains unclear. Per germline, CDR1 MNHEY and CDR2 SMNVEV (reference sequence). CDR3 length: 15 amino acids. V was cut by 6 bases and J by 0 bases, with 12 bases left in between. This CDR3 is CASSLGMGAKNIQYF. In DNA, the CDR3 is TGTGCCAGCAGCCTTGGGATGGGAGCCAAAAACATTCAGTACTTC.

The rearrangement links TRBV5-1 to TRBJ2-3, with D maybe TRBD1 (6 bases). V was clipped by 0 bases and J by 3 bases, with 8 bases between them. CDR3 length: 14 residues. CDR1 and CDR2 from the germline V gene are SGHRS and YFSETQ. The CDR3 DNA reads as TGCGCCAGCAGCTTGGAGGGGGATACAGATACGCAGTATTTT. The encoded protein is CASSLEGDTDTQYF.

V is TRBV5-1 and J is TRBJ2-7; D is undetermined. The CDR3 extends over 15 amino acids. V was clipped by 4 bases and J by 1 base, with 15 bases between them. CDR1 SGHRS and CDR2 YFSETQ come from the germline V gene. CDR3 residues: CASSVASDGSYEQYF. CDR3 bases: TGCGCCAGCAGCGTCGCCTCGGACGGGTCCTACGAGCAGTACTTC.

The chain recombines TRBV5-4 with TRBJ2-7; 8 bases fit TRBD1. V lost 4 bases and J lost 5; bases outside the gene matches: 8. CDR1 SGHNT and CDR2 YYREEE come from the germline V gene (reference sequence). The CDR3 extends over 14 amino acids. The CDR3, as DNA: TGTGCCAGCAGCACTGACAGGGGAGGAGACGAGCAGTACTTC. As protein: CASSTDRGGDEQYF.

The chain carries TRBV29-1 and TRBJ2-1; 13 bases align to TRBD2. CDR1 is SQVTM and CDR2 is ANQGSEA in the germline V gene. CDR3 length: 15 amino acids. V gave up 3 bases and J gave up 6 bases; unmatched junction bases: 5. The CDR3 bases are TGCAGCGTTGACGATCGGACTAGCGGGAGCAATGAGCAGTTCTTC. This sequence encodes CSVDDRTSGSNEQFF.

The V call is TRBV6-1, the J call TRBJ2-6; D is unresolved. Trimming took 10 bases from V and 0 from J, leaving 10 bases between them. This CDR3 region has 14 residues. From germline, CDR1 is MNHNS and CDR2 SASEGT. CDR3 loop: CATRFSSGANVLTF. The CDR3 nucleotides are TGTGCCACCCGTTTTTCCTCTGGGGCCAACGTCCTGACTTTC.

For this clone: This specimen includes other DNA sequences encoding the same CDR3. This sequence joins TRBV7-9 and TRBJ2-3, with D uncertain. The CDR3 is 13 residues long. V was shortened by 5 bases and J by 4 bases, with 10 bases between the two germline ends. Germline loops: CDR1 SEHNR, CDR2 FQNEAQ (reference sequence). CDR3 in DNA: TGTGCCAGCAGCCCTAGAGGTCCAGATACGCAGTATTTT. As protein: CASSPRGPDTQYF. Using reference TRBV7-9 and TRBJ2-3 for the parts outside the CDR3, the full variable domain is DTGVSQNPRHKITKRGQNVTFRCDPISEHNRLYWYRQTLGQGPEFLTYFQNEAQLEKSRLLSDRFSAERPKGSFSTLEIQRTEQGDSAMYLCASSPRGPDTQYFGPGTRLTVL.

This clone came up a few times. The chain employs TRBV5-1 and TRBJ2-5; D is unresolved. V lost 0 bases and J 4 bases, leaving 7 bases between the germline ends. The CDR3 extends over 13 amino acids. Germline V gene lookup returns CDR1 SGHRS and CDR2 YFSETQ. The CDR3 nucleotides read TGCGCCAGCAGCTTGGAGCGACTAGAGACCCAGTACTTC. Its translation is CASSLERLETQYF.

This CDR3 reads CASSLAGGSIEQYF. CDR3 DNA: TGTGCCAGCAGTTTAGCGGGCGGTTCGATTGAGCAGTACTTC. The rearrangement joins TRBV6-1 to TRBJ2-7, with TRBD2 identical over 7 bases. The CDR3 runs to 14 residues. Germline loops: CDR1 MNHNS, CDR2 SASEGT. Trimming cost V 5 bases and J 7 bases; bases outside gene matches: 11.

J is TRBJ2-3 and V is TRBV7-3; no reliable D call. In germline, CDR1 is SGHTA, CDR2 FQGTGA. Deletions cut 5 bases from V and 2 bases from J, with 11 bases between. CDR3 length equals 14 residues. The CDR3 is CASSTYAPTDTQYF. The CDR3 DNA reads as TGTGCCAGCAGCACCTACGCGCCCACAGATACGCAGTATTTT.

The chain uses TRBV29-1 and TRBJ2-2; a weak D match, TRBD1 (5 bases). The CDR3 covers 12 residues. Looked up from germline, CDR1 is SQVTM and CDR2 is ANQGSEA. Trimming pared 6 bases from V and 7 bases from J, leaving 12 bases between. Here the CDR3 DNA reads TGCAGCGTCATGAAGGGGCTCGGGGAGCTGTTTTTT. Protein product: CSVMKGLGELFF.

This clone was seen more than once but under ten times. At one of its ends the junction is not consistent with the germline gene, which may arise from a read error. This chain links TRBV6-1 with TRBJ2-3, with 10 bases identical to TRBD2. This CDR3 is 14 amino acids long. Per germline, CDR1 MNHNS and CDR2 SASEGT. This chain's CDR3 is CAGSGRGITDTQYF. The CDR3 bases are TGTGCCGGCAGCGGGAGGGGAATCACAGATACGCAGTATTTT.

For this clone: The sample has other DNA sequences that encode this CDR3 too. The gene calls are TRBV29-1 and TRBJ1-1; D gene uncertain. Germline V gene sequence: CDR1 SQVTM, CDR2 ANQGSEA. This CDR3 spans 13 amino acids. Trimming pared 4 bases from V and 0 bases from J, leaving 9 bases between. The CDR3 bases are TGCAGCGTTGGGGGAAGATTGAACACTGAAGCTTTCTTT. It is translated as CSVGGRLNTEAFF.